This TCR beta chain was sequenced for a study of Tregs in tolerant kidney transplant recipients. Overall study: CFSE-labeled recipient PBMCs were cultured around six days with irradiated graft donor PBMCs, then FACS-sorted.

Study outcomes and limitations: Expanding Tregs on activated donor B cells appeared to best identify donor-specific TCRbeta clones. This study did not directly address biological reproducibility. The small number of patients limits these findings pending further validation.

This clone was detected ten times or more. Its specificity is not known. CDR1 and CDR2 from the germline V gene are SGHRS and YFSETQ. V was trimmed by 1 base and J by 5 bases, leaving 7 bases between them. The CDR3 is made up of 14 amino acids. Sequencing was performed with immunoSEQ multiplex PCR; in TCRdb, only in-frame clones are kept and a portion is missing. The data hold about 8,600 clones, with 45% to 50% observed a single time. Sequencing was performed on CD4+ T cells from blood cultured with allogeneic cells. The TCR originated in a human donor in good health. The chain has TRBV5-1 and TRBJ1-6; D is unclear. CDR3 sequence: CASSLNVDNSPLHF. The CDR3, as DNA: TGCGCCAGCAGCTTGAATGTTGATAATTCACCCCTCCACTTT. Using reference TRBV5-1 and TRBJ1-6 for the parts outside the CDR3, the full variable domain is KAGVTQTPRYLIKTRGQQVTLSCSPISGHRSVSWYQQTPGQGLQFLFEYFSETQRNKGNFPGRFSGRQFSNSRSEMNVSTLELGDSALYLCASSLNVDNSPLHFGNGTRLTVT.